This T cell receptor (beta chain) appears in the sequencing data of a study of blood T cell repertoires in COVID-19. V was clipped by 10 bases and J by 4 bases; unmatched bases: 13. The CDR3 runs 14 residues. CDR1 ENHRY and CDR2 SYGVKD come from the germline V gene. The protocol was immunoSEQ multiplex PCR, while the TCRdb copy is restricted to in-frame clones and leaves out a portion. This table has approximately 15,000 clones, about 80% appearing once. This rearrangement joins TRBV10-3 to TRBJ2-7; 7 positions match TRBD1. Sequenced material: peripheral blood. This receptor was obtained from a woman aged 70-85 years with active COVID-19. CDR3 loop: CATSGGHGTYEQYF. In DNA form, the CDR3 reads TGTGCCACCTCAGGGGGACACGGAACATACGAGCAGTACTTC.